The 24 T cell receptor beta chains listed next were all sequenced from one sample in a study of blood T cells in healthy people across ages. The use of a sample-barcoded 5' primer and a J-beta primer mix characterized a second PCR of about 6 to 12 cycles. TCRdb used MiXCR to reprocess the 5' RACE reads, holding one entry per CDR3 protein. The sample holds 2 million or so distinct CDR3 sequences; roughly 52% are singletons and the top ten take approximately 2%. The sequenced material came from blood. The receptor source for this set is a woman aged 40 to 55 in good health.

The sample holds a few counts of this clonotype. V and J are TRBV4-3 and TRBJ2-7, with 11 bases matching TRBD1. CDR3 length: 17 amino acids. V lost 1 base to trimming and J lost 3 bases; unmatched junction nucleotides: 8. In germline, CDR1 is LGHNA, CDR2 YSLEER. The CDR3 here is CASSQGLTGTGGYEQYF. CDR3 in DNA: TGCGCCAGCAGCCAAGGTCTTACCGGGACAGGGGGCTACGAGCAGTACTTC.

V is TRBV12-3 or TRBV12-4 and J is TRBJ1-1, with D perhaps TRBD1 (5 bases). Trimming cost V 5 bases and J 8 bases, with 9 bases left between them. The CDR3 runs 11 residues. CDR3 in amino acids: CASSPGGEAFF. The CDR3 nucleotides read TGTGCCAGCAGTCCCGGGGGGGAAGCTTTCTTT.

The genes are TRBV20-1 and TRBJ2-7; 7 nucleotides align to TRBD1. V trimming: 3 bases; J trimming: 2 bases; junction bases outside the gene matches: 7. The CDR3 length is 14 residues. The germline V gene has CDR1 DFQATT and CDR2 SNEGSKA (reference sequence). The CDR3 loop is CSASGRQGAYEQYF. DNA for the CDR3: TGCAGTGCTAGCGGCCGACAGGGAGCCTACGAGCAGTACTTC.

The CDR3 bases are TGTGCCAGCAGTTACTCGGGGACCAGCGGGGGCGGAAGAAGCACAGATACGCAGTATTTT. Protein product: CASSYSGTSGGGRSTDTQYF. The chain employs TRBV6-2 or TRBV6-3 and TRBJ2-3; 8 positions match TRBD2. The length of the CDR3 is 20 residues. J lost 0 bases, V lost 0 bases, and 14 bases had no gene match. Germline V gene data show CDR1 as MNHEY and CDR2 as SVGEGT.

There are a few counts of this clonotype. V is TRBV28 and J is TRBJ2-1, with 7 positions matching TRBD2. From germline, CDR1 is MDHEN and CDR2 SYDVKM. Trimming at V came to 6 bases and at J to 7 bases, leaving 9 bases not matched to a gene. The CDR3 runs to 14 residues. Here the CDR3 reads CASRSGVTGNEQFF. Here the CDR3 DNA reads TGTGCCAGCAGAAGCGGGGTTACGGGGAATGAGCAGTTCTTC.

The V and J genes are TRBV7-9 and TRBJ2-7; 9 bases agree with TRBD1. CDR3 length: 16 amino acids. V dropped 1 base and J dropped 7; count of bases not matched to a gene: 11. CDR1 and CDR2 (germline): SEHNR, FQNEAQ (reference sequence). The CDR3 here is CASSLDPGQGFTEQYF. The CDR3 coding sequence is TGTGCCAGCAGCTTAGACCCGGGACAGGGCTTTACTGAGCAGTACTTC.

The chain links TRBV10-3 to TRBJ1-2, with no clear D. The CDR3 is made up of 14 amino acids. The V gene lost 4 bases and the J gene lost 2 bases, with 11 bases spanning the gap. Germline CDR1 is ENHRY and CDR2 is SYGVKD. CDR3 in DNA: TGTGCCATCAGTGTGCGAGGCCTGAACTATGGCTACACCTTC. Amino acids: CAISVRGLNYGYTF.

This clonotype has more than one count but fewer than ten. The rearrangement links TRBV12-3 or TRBV12-4 to TRBJ2-1; D gene ambiguous. V lost 2 bases to trimming and J lost 3 bases, with 17 bases between them. The CDR3 spans 17 residues. This chain's CDR3 is CASSLTFFLGNYNEQFF. The CDR3 DNA is TGTGCCAGCAGTTTAACGTTCTTTCTTGGGAACTACAATGAGCAGTTCTTC.

This clonotype showed up just a few times. The chain couples TRBV7-2 to TRBJ2-1; D may be TRBD1 (7 bases). Deletions cut 5 bases from V and 3 bases from J, with 17 bases between. The CDR3 extends over 16 amino acids. The germline V gene encodes CDR1 SGHTA and CDR2 FQGNSA. The CDR3 DNA sequence: TGTGCCAGCAGCCTCGCGGGACAGAGAGACTACAATGAGCAGTTCTTC. This sequence encodes CASSLAGQRDYNEQFF.

The chain links TRBV5-1 to TRBJ2-1, with D unclear. CDR1 SGHRS and CDR2 YFSETQ come from the germline V gene. V was pared by 1 base and J by 0 bases, with 14 bases between. The length of the CDR3 is 17 residues. The CDR3 nucleotides are TGCGCCAGCAGCTTGAGACGCCCACCCGCCTCCTACAATGAGCAGTTCTTC. The encoded protein is CASSLRRPPASYNEQFF.

The chain has TRBV29-1 and TRBJ1-1; D possibly corresponds to TRBD1 (5 bases). The CDR3 is 12 amino acids. Trimming cost V 7 bases and J 4 bases, with 13 bases left between them. Germline CDR1 is SQVTM and CDR2 is ANQGSEA. CDR3 in amino acids: CSGGGVGTEAFF. For the CDR3, the DNA is TGCAGCGGAGGAGGGGTCGGCACTGAAGCTTTCTTT. Based on the CDR3 plus reference TRBV29-1 and TRBJ1-1, the full variable domain is SAVISQKPSRDICQRGTSLTIQCQVDSQVTMMFWYRQQPGQSLTLIATANQGSEATYESGFVIDKFPISRPNLTFSTLTVSNMSPEDSSIYLCSGGGVGTEAFFGQGTRLTVV.

The rearrangement links TRBV12-3 or TRBV12-4 to TRBJ2-1; 8 bases are shared with TRBD2. The trim removed 5 bases at V and 2 bases at J, leaving 8 bases unmatched. The CDR3 is made up of 16 amino acids. The CDR3 spells CASSLRVGLAYNEQFF. CDR3 DNA sequence: TGTGCCAGCAGTCTCAGGGTGGGACTAGCCTACAATGAGCAGTTCTTC.

In its sample, this clonotype was seen a few times. This CDR3 is CASSLGGSPDTQYF. The CDR3 DNA is TGTGCCAGCAGCTTAGGCGGGTCCCCAGATACGCAGTATTTT. V and J are TRBV7-8 and TRBJ2-3; D is possibly TRBD2 (5 bases). The CDR3 contains 14 residues. Trimming pared 1 base from V and 4 bases from J, leaving 9 bases between. In germline, CDR1 is SGHVS, CDR2 FQNEAQ.

The chain couples TRBV20-1 to TRBJ2-4; perhaps TRBD1 as D (5 bases). The DNA matches TRBJ2-7 better at its end, which makes the J call doubtful. CDR1 is DFQATT, CDR2 SNEGSKA, per germline (reference sequence). This CDR3 spans 13 amino acids. For the CDR3, the DNA is TGCAGTGCTAGAGATCGACAGAACTACGAGCAGTACTTC. This encodes CSARDRQNYEQYF.

The gene calls are TRBV7-2 and TRBJ2-3, with D possibly being TRBD1 (5 bases). Germline CDR1 is SGHTA and CDR2 is FQGNSA. The CDR3 covers 15 residues. Trimming stripped 3 bases from V and 5 bases from J, with 15 bases between. The CDR3 DNA reads as TGTGCCAGCAGCTTCCCGCAGGGCTTCCGAGATACGCAGTATTTT. It codes for CASSFPQGFRDTQYF.

This clonotype has just a few counts. This chain links TRBV7-9 with TRBJ1-4, with D possibly matching TRBD1 (6 bases). This CDR3 comprises 15 residues. Germline V CDR1 and CDR2: SEHNR, FQNEAQ (reference sequence). Trimming stripped 1 base from V and 7 bases from J, with 13 bases between. The CDR3 sequence is CASSLERGAGEKLFF. CDR3 nucleotides: TGTGCCAGCAGCTTAGAAAGGGGGGCCGGTGAAAAACTGTTTTTT.

Remarks on this clonotype: It may be a read error: a sequence one base away is much more abundant. The chain links TRBV24-1 to TRBJ1-5; unclear D gene. This CDR3 region has 12 residues. Trimming removed 4 bases from V and 2 bases from J, with 2 bases in between. Germline-derived CDR1 and CDR2 are KGHDR and SFDVKD. CDR3 in DNA: TGTGCCACCAGTGACGGCAATCAGCCCCAGCATTTT. It yields the protein CATSDGNQPQHF.

This clonotype was seen a handful of times. The CDR3, as DNA: TGCAGTGCTAGGGGGACAGCTAACTACGAGCAGTACTTC. Translating gives CSARGTANYEQYF. The rearrangement uses TRBV20-1 and TRBJ2-7, with 7 nucleotides matching TRBD1. The CDR3 has 13 residues. V trimming: 3 bases; J trimming: 3 bases; junction bases outside the gene matches: 5. Germline CDR1 is DFQATT and CDR2 is SNEGSKA (reference sequence).

The chain recombines TRBV28 with TRBJ2-1; D may be TRBD2 (5 bases). In germline, CDR1 is MDHEN, CDR2 SYDVKM. V was trimmed by 10 bases and J by 10 bases, leaving 14 bases between them. This CDR3 is built from 11 residues. The CDR3 here is CATETGLEQFF. The DNA for the CDR3 is TGTGCCACCGAGACGGGGTTGGAGCAGTTCTTC.

The chain uses TRBV5-6 and TRBJ2-1; D possibly matches TRBD1 or TRBD2 (6 bases each). The CDR3 runs to 15 residues. Between the trimmed V and J ends, which lost 1 base and 6 bases, there was a span of 14 bases. Germline loops: CDR1 SGHDT, CDR2 YYEEEE. This chain's CDR3 is CASSLPTGAVNEQFF. CDR3 DNA: TGTGCCAGCAGCTTGCCCACGGGGGCAGTCAATGAGCAGTTCTTC.

This chain uses TRBV20-1 with TRBJ1-2, with 9 bases identical to TRBD1. Trimming took 6 bases from V and 9 from J; bases not matched to a gene: 17. This CDR3 is 15 amino acids long. Germline V gene sequence: CDR1 DFQATT, CDR2 SNEGSKA (reference sequence). CDR3 protein: CSARPGQGGSYRYTF. CDR3 bases: TGCAGTGCCCGGCCGGGACAGGGAGGCTCTTATCGCTACACCTTC.

V gene TRBV6-1 combines with J gene TRBJ2-7; D not certain. CDR1 MNHNS and CDR2 SASEGT come from the germline V gene. Between the trimmed V and J ends, which lost 1 base and 6 bases, there was a span of 10 bases. CDR3 length: 13 amino acids. CDR3 nucleotides: TGTGCCAGCAGTGAAGGGATAGGGTCCGAGCAGTACTTC. The encoded protein is CASSEGIGSEQYF.

The chain uses TRBV7-9 and TRBJ2-5; D possibly corresponds to TRBD2 (7 bases). CDR1 is SEHNR and CDR2 is FQNEAQ in the germline V gene (reference sequence). The length of the CDR3 is 15 residues. Trimming removed 1 base from V and 2 bases from J, with 11 bases in between. The CDR3, as DNA: TGTGCCAGCAGCTTAGTCGGGGGGCAACAAGAGACCCAGTACTTC. Protein: CASSLVGGQQETQYF. The complete variable domain, with remaining parts taken from reference TRBV7-9 and TRBJ2-5, reads DTGVSQNPRHKITKRGQNVTFRCDPISEHNRLYWYRQTLGQGPEFLTYFQNEAQLEKSRLLSDRFSAERPKGSFSTLEIQRTEQGDSAMYLCASSLVGGQQETQYFGPGTRLLVL.

This chain's CDR3 is CATSAPGTLHGYTF. The DNA for the CDR3 is TGTGCCACCAGCGCTCCGGGGACATTGCATGGCTACACCTTC. The chain uses TRBV15 and TRBJ1-2; TRBD1 might be the D (6 bases). V dropped 5 bases and J dropped 6 bases, with 16 bases sitting between them. The germline V gene has CDR1 LNHNV and CDR2 YYDKDF (reference sequence). This CDR3 is built from 14 residues.